Sequencing of this T cell receptor (beta chain) was carried out in a study of blood T cell repertoires in COVID-19. Study-level information: Both acute and convalescent COVID-19 samples were obtained from the United States, Italy and Spain. Sample material is recorded as cDNA or gDNA derived from T cells, B-cell-depleted T cells, or PBMCs.

Generated by immunoSEQ multiplex PCR, the TCRdb table keeps only in-frame clones and is missing some. The sample comprises 55,000 to 70,000 clones, around 90% of which are singletons, and around a tenth rests with the top ten. This CDR3 is 15 amino acids long. The V end was cut by 0 bases, the J end by 1 base, with 10 bases between. Germline loops: CDR1 SGHNT, CDR2 YYREEE (reference sequence). The J gene is TRBJ1-1, the V gene TRBV5-4; D is unresolved. Sequenced input: PBMCs or T cells enriched from blood (not recorded which). The clonotype originates from a woman aged 40-49 years who had recovered from COVID-19. CDR3 DNA sequence: TGTGCCAGCAGCTTGGGCGGAAATGGGAACACTGAAGCTTTCTTT. It translates to CASSLGGNGNTEAFF. Using reference TRBV5-4 and TRBJ1-1 for the parts outside the CDR3, the full variable domain is ETGVTQSPTHLIKTRGQQVTLRCSSQSGHNTVSWYQQALGQGPQFIFQYYREEENGRGNFPPRFSGLQFPNYSSELNVNALELDDSALYLCASSLGGNGNTEAFFGQGTRLTVV.